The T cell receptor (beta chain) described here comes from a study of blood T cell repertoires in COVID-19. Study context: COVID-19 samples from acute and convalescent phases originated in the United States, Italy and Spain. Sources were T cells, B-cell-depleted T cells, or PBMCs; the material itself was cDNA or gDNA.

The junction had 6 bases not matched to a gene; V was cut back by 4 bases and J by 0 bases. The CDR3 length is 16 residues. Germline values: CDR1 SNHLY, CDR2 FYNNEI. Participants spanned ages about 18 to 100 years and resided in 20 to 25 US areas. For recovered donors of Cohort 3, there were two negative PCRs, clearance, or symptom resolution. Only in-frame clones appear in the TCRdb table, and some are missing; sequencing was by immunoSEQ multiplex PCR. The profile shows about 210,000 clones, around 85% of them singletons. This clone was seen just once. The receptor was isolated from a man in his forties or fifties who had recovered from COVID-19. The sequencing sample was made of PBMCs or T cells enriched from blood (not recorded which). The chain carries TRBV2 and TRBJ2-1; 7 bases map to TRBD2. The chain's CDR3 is CASSVPRGSSYNEQFF. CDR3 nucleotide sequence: TGTGCCAGCAGTGTCCCCCGCGGGAGCTCCTACAATGAGCAGTTCTTC.